The entry below describes one T cell receptor (beta chain). Its antigen remains unidentified. The sample belongs to a study of shared clonotypes between healthy human individuals. The overall study: Researchers drew samples from a couple of women and three men aged 18 to 49. Three plates were used per donor for CD4 naive, three for CD4 memory, two for CD8 naive and one for CD8 memory. Findings and caveats of the study: Sharing across four donors was highest in naive CD4 (around 5%) and lowest in memory CD8 (roughly 0.4%).

Genomic DNA per cell subset filled all wells of several immunoSEQ plates. The data were produced by immunoSEQ multiplex PCR, yet TCRdb's version contains in-frame clones alone and is incomplete. The sample carries about 2,500,000 clones, approximately 94% recorded once. The clonotype comes from a young man in good health. Sequences were obtained from naive CD4+ T cells sorted from blood. Subset denoted: CD45RA+ positively selected.

The CDR3 loop is CASSLRGGIDNEQFF. CDR3 nucleotides: TGTGCCAGCAGCTTGAGGGGGGGCATCGACAATGAGCAGTTCTTC. The rearrangement joins TRBV5-6 to TRBJ2-1; tentative D call: TRBD2 (7 bases). Germline V gives CDR1 SGHDT, CDR2 YYEEEE. The CDR3 spans 15 residues. The germline V and J ends were trimmed by 1 base and 5 bases, with 13 bases remaining between them.